The present T cell receptor beta chain was sequenced within a study of blood T cell repertoires in COVID-19. In the source study's methods: By means of reference gene primer amplification, nucleated cell counts were estimated. The table came from immunoSEQ multiplex PCR; TCRdb's copy has only in-frame clones and leaves some out. D and trimming were read from the DNA, whereas the V and J calls and clone size are those reported in that table. In the table there are around 290,000 clones, about 89% of which are singletons. Germline lookup yields CDR1 SGHTA and CDR2 FQGNSA. This CDR3 spans 16 amino acids. V lost 5 bases and J lost 7, with 20 bases in between.

Sequencing was done on a sample of peripheral blood. V gene TRBV7-2 combines with J gene TRBJ1-4, with a possible D match to TRBD1 (5 bases). This clonotype was obtained from a woman aged 50 to 60 who had recovered from COVID-19. DNA of the CDR3: TGTGCCAGCAGCATTCACCAGGGAACCGGTAGTGAAAAACTGTTTTTT. Amino acids: CASSIHQGTGSEKLFF.